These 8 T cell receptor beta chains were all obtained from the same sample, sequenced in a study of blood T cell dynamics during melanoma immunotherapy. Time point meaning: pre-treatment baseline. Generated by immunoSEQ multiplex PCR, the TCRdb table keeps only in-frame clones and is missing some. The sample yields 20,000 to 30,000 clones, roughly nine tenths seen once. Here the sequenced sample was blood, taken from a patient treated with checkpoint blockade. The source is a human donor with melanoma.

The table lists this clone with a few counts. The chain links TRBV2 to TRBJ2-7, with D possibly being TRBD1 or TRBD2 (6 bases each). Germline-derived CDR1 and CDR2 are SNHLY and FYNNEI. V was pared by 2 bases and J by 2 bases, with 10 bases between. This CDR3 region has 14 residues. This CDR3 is CASSERGLAYEQYF. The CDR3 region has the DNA TGTGCCAGCAGTGAACGGGGGCTGGCCTACGAGCAGTACTTC.

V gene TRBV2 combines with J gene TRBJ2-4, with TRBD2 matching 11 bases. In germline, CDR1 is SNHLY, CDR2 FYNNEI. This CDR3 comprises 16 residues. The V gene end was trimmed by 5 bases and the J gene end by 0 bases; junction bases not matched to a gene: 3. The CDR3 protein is CASSSTSGVAKNIQYF. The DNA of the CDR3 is TGTGCCAGCAGTTCGACTAGCGGGGTAGCCAAAAACATTCAGTACTTC.

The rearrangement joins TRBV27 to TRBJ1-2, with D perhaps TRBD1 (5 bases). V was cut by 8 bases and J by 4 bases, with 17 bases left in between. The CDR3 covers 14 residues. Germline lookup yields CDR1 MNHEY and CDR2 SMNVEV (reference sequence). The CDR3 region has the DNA TGTGCCAGCGCGACTGTGGCAGGGAGCTATGGCTACACCTTC. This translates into CASATVAGSYGYTF.

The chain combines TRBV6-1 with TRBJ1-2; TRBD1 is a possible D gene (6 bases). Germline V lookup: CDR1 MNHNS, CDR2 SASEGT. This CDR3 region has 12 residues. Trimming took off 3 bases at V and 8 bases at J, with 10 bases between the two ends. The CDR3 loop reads CASSDWGLGYTF. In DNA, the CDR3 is TGTGCCAGCAGTGACTGGGGGCTAGGCTACACCTTC.

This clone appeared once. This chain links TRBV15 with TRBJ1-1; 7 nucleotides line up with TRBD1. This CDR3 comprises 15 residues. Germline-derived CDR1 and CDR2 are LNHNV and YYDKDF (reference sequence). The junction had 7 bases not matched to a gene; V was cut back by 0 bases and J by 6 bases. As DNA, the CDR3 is TGTGCCACCAGCAGAGATCCGGACAGGTTCTCTGAAGCTTTCTTT. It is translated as CATSRDPDRFSEAFF.

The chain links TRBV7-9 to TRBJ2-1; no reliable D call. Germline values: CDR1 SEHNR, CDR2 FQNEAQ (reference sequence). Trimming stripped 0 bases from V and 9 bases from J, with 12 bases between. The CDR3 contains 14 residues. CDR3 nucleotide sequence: TGTGCCAGCAGCTTAGCTGGGTACCTACTTGAGCAGTTCTTC. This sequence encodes CASSLAGYLLEQFF.

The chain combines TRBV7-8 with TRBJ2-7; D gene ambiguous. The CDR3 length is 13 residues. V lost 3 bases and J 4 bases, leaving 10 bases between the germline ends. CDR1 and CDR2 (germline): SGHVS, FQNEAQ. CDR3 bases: TGTGCCAGCAGCTTGGCCCTAGATTACGAGCAGTACTTC. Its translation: CASSLALDYEQYF.

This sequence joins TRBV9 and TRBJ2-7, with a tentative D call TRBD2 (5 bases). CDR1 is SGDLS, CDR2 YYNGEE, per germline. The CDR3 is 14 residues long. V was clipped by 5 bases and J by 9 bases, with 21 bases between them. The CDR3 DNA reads TGTGCCAGCAGTCCCCTGGTTACGGGGTCGTGGCAGTACTTC. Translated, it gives CASSPLVTGSWQYF.